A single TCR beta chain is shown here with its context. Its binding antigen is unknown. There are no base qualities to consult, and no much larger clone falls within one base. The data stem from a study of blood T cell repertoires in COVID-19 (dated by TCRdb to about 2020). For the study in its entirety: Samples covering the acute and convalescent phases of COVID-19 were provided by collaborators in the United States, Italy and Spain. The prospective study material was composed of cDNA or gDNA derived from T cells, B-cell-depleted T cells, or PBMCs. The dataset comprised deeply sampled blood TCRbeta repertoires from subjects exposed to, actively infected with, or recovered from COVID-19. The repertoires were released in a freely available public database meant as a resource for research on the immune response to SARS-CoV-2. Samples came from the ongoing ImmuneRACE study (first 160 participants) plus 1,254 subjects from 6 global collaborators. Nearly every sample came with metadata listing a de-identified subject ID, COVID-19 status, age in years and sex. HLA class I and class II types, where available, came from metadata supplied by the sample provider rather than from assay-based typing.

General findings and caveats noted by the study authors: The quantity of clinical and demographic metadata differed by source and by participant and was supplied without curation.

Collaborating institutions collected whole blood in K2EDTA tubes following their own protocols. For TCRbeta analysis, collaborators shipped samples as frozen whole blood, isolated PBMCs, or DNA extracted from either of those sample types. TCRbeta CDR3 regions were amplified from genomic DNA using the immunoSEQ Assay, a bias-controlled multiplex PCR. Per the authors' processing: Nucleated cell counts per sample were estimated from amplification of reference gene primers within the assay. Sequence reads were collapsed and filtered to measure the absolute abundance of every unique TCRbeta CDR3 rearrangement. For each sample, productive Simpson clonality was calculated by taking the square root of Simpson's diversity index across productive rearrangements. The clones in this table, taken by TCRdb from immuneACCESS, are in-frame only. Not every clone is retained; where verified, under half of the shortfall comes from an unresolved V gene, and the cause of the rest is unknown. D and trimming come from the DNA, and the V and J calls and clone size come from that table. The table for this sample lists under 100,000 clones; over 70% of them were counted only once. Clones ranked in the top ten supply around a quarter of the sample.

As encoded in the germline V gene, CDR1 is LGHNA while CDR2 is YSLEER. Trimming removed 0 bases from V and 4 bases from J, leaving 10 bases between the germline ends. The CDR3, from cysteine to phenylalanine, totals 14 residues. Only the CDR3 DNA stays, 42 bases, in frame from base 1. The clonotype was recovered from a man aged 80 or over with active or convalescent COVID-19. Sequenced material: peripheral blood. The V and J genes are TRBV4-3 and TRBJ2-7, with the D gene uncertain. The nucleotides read TGCGCCAGCAGCCAAGATCTGGCTGTGTACGAGCAGTACTTC. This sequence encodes CASSQDLAVYEQYF.